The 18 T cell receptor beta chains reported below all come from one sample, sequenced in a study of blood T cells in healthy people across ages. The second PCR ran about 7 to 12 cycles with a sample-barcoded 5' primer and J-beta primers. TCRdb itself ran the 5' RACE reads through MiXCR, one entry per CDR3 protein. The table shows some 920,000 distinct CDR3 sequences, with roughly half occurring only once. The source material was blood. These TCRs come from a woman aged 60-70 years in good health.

CDR3: CASSRRQNQETQYF. For the CDR3, the DNA is TGTGCCAGCAGCCGACGACAGAACCAAGAGACCCAGTACTTC. The genes are TRBV5-5 and TRBJ2-5, with D possibly TRBD1 on 5 matching bases. Trimming shortened V by 4 bases and J by 0 bases, and 10 bases separated the two germline ends. Germline CDR1 reads SGHKS; CDR2 reads YYEKEE (reference sequence). There are 14 residues in the CDR3.

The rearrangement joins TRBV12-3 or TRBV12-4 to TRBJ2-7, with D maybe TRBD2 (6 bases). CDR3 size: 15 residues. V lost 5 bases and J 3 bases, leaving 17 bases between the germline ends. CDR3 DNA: TGTGCCAGCAGTCGGCGCGGGGATATCCTCTACGAGCAGTACTTC. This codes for CASSRRGDILYEQYF.

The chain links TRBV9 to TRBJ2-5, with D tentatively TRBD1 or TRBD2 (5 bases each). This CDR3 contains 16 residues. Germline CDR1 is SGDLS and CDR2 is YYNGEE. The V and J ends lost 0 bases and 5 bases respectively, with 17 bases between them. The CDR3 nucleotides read TGTGCCAGCAGCGTAGGAGGGGCCCCGCGACGGGAGACCCAGTACTTC. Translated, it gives CASSVGGAPRRETQYF.

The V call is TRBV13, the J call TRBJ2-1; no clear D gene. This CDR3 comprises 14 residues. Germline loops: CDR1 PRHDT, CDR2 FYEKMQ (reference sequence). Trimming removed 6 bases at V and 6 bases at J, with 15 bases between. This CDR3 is CASSPLFGVNEQFF. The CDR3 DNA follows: TGTGCCAGCAGTCCCCTTTTTGGAGTCAATGAGCAGTTCTTC.

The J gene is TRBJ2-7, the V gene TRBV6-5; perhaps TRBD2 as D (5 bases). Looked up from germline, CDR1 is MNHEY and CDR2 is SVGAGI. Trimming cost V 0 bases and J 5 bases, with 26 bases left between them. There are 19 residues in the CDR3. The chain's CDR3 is CASSYSSGLALSRRDEQYF. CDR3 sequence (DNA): TGTGCCAGCAGTTACTCTTCCGGACTCGCCCTCTCGAGAAGAGACGAGCAGTACTTC.

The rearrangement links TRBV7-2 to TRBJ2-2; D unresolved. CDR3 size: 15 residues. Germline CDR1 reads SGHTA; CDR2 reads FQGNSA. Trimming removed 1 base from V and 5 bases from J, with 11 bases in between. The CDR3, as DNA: TGTGCCAGCAGCTTAGATAGCCCCGAAACCGGGGAGCTGTTTTTT. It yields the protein CASSLDSPETGELFF.

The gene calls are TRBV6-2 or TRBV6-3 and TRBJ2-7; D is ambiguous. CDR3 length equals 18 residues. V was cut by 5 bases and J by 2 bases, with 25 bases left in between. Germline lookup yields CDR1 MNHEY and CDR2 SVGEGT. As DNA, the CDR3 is TGTGCCAGCAGTAACCTCCCCCCTTATCCCGTGCTGACCTACGAGCAGTACTTC. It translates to CASSNLPPYPVLTYEQYF.

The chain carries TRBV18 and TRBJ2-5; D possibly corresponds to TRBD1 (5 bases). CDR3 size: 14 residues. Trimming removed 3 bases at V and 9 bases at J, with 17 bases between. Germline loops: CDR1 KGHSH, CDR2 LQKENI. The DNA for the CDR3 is TGTGCCAGCTCACCCCTGCTAGGACCACAGGCCCAGTACTTC. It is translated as CASSPLLGPQAQYF.

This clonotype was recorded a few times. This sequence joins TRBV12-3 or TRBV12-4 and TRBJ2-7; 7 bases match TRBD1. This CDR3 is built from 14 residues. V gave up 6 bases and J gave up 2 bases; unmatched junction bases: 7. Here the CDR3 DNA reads TGTGCCAGCAGACGACAGGGTCCCGCCTACGAGCAGTACTTC. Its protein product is CASRRQGPAYEQYF.

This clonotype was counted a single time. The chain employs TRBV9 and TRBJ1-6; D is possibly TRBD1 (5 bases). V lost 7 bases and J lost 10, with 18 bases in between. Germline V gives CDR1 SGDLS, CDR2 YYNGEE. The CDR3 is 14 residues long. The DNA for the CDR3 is TGTGCCAGCGGGGGGACTGACCCCGGCTCACCCCTCCACTTT. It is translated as CASGGTDPGSPLHF.

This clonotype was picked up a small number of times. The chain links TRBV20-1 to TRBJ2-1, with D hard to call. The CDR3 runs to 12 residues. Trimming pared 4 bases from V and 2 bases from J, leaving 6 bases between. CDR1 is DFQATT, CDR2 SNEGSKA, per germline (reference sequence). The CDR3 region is CSATQAYNEQFF. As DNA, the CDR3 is TGCAGTGCTACCCAGGCCTACAATGAGCAGTTCTTC.

CDR3 DNA sequence: TGCAGCGCCCCGGGACAGGGAACCGGGGAGCAGTTCTTC. Its translation: CSAPGQGTGEQFF. The chain employs TRBV29-1 and TRBJ2-1, with TRBD1 identical over 9 bases. This CDR3 comprises 13 residues. The junction had 11 bases not matched to a gene; V was cut back by 7 bases and J by 10 bases. CDR1 is SQVTM, CDR2 ANQGSEA, per germline.

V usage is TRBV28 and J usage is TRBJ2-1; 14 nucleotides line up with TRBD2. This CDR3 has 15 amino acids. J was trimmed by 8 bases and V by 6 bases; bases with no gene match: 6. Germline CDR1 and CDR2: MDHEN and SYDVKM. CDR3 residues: CASSPTSGRDDEQFF. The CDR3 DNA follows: TGTGCCAGCAGCCCGACTAGCGGGAGGGACGATGAGCAGTTCTTC.

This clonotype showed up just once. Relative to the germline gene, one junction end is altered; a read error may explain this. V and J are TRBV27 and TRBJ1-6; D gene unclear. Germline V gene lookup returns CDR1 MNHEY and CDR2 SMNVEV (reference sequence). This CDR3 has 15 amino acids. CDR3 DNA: TGTGCCAGCAGCAACAGTTTCAACTATAGTTCACCCCTCCACTTT. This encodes CASSNSFNYSSPLHF.

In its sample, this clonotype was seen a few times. This CDR3 is CSVSTGTGGDTQYF. The CDR3 region has the DNA TGCAGTGTAAGCACCGGGACAGGGGGAGATACGCAGTATTTT. The chain carries TRBV20-1 and TRBJ2-3; 11 bases align to TRBD1. Germline V gene lookup returns CDR1 DFQATT and CDR2 SNEGSKA (reference sequence). The CDR3 is 14 residues long. After removal of 7 bases from V and 5 bases from J, the junction contained 8 bases not matched to a gene.

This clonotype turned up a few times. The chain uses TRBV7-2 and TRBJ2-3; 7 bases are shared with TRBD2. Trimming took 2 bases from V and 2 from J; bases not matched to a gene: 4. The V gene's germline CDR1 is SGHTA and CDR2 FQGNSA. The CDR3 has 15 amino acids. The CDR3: CASSLRGVYTDTQYF. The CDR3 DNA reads TGTGCCAGCAGCTTACGGGGGGTCTACACAGATACGCAGTATTTT.

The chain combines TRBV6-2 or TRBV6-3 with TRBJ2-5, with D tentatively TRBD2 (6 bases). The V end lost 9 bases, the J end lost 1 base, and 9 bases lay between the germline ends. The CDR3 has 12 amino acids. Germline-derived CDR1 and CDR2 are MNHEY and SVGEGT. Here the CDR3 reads CASTGAQETQYF. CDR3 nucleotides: TGTGCCAGTACGGGAGCCCAAGAGACCCAGTACTTC.

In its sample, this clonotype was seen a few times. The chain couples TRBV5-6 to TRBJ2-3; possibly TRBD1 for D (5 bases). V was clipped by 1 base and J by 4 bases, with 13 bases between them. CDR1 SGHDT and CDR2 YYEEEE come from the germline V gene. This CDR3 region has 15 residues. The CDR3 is CASSLTGLGADTQYF. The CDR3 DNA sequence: TGTGCCAGCAGCTTGACAGGTCTGGGCGCAGATACGCAGTATTTT.